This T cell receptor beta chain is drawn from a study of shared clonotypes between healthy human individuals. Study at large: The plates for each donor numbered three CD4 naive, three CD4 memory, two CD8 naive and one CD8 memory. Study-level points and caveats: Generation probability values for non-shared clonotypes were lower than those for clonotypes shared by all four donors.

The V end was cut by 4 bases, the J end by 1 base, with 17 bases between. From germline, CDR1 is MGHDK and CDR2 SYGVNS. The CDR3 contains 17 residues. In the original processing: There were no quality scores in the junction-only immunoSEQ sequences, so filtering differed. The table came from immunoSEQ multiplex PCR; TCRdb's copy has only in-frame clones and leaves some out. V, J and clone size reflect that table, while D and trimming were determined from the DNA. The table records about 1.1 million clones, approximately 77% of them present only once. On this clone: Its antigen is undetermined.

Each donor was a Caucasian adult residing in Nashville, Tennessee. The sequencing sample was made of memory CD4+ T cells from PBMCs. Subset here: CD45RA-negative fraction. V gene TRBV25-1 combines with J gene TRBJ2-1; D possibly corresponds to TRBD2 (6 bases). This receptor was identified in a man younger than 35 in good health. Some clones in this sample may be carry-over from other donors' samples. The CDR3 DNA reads TGTGCCAGCAGTGGTAGGAGGGGCCCTCAATCCTACAATGAGCAGTTCTTC. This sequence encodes CASSGRRGPQSYNEQFF.